The present entry profiles one TCR beta chain with its context. This clonotype was seen repeatedly, ten times or more. The clone's antigen remains unknown. There are no base qualities to consult, and no much larger clone falls within one base. These data originate in a study of human T cells and chemical hapten exposure (dated by TCRdb to the early 2020s). Background for the entire study: For sensitization, 2% DPC in acetone was applied to a roughly 2 cm by roughly 2 cm area of upper inner arm skin. Throughout the study period of roughly 24 weeks, patients also received therapeutic DPC doses to the scalp every week. Libraries were combined into a pool for sequencing, and differences in TCR yield between samples came mainly from small differences in library volumes within the pool. The study tracked peripheral blood TCR repertoire changes in vivo during primary and secondary sensitization to the hapten diphenylcyclopropenone (DPC) in alopecia patients. Blood samples were taken from patients before sensitization (week 0) and then at 2, 6 and about 24 weeks after DPC sensitization. Patch testing was done on the upper back using Finn chambers containing 0.01% DPC, and results were scored after 6 days according to International Contact Dermatitis Research Group standards. Blood for TCR sequencing was provided by twenty-nine alopecia patients at one to four time points (pre-sensitization, 2, 6 and 24 weeks). The patient cohort, mostly female, included alopecia areata with under or over 50% scalp involvement, alopecia totalis and alopecia universalis.

Points the paper makes about the study in general: Because all patients had alopecia, a presumed autoimmune disease, the immune response of the patients might differ from that of healthy individuals. Compared with pre-sensitization or healthy control sets, expanded TCRs formed significantly more large CDR3 similarity clusters, which is consistent with antigen-driven responses. A positive correlation was found between the number of PT1 expanded TCRs and patch test score, with significance reached at thresholds 8, 16 and 32 but not 4. No change with DPC sensitization was found in the number of TCRs above 1 in 1000 frequency, and no evidence of global repertoire structure alterations was found. Repeated subsampling changed both the strength of the expansion versus patch-test correlation and the threshold at which the correlation became significant.

Preparation of the library involved RACE. The sequencer listed for this sample is NextSeq 500. During library preparation, unique molecular identifiers were attached to individual cDNA molecules so that TCRs could be counted in a quantitative, reproducible way. From each blood RNA sample, both TCR alpha and TCR beta chains were sequenced. As for the authors' bioinformatics: Samples had a median of roughly 98,000 TCRs, with a range from roughly 23,224 to 700,000. V, J and CDR3 annotation of the TCR reads was performed with the Decombinator software suite. Every sample was subsampled to the same number of TCRs (28,000) for the PS versus PT1 abundance plots. Expanded TCRs were defined as absent before sensitization and observed at least eight times at the 2-week time point. TCRdb applied fastp at Q25 and MiXCR to the public reads, then kept only in-frame beta chains. Under each unique CDR3 protein, matching rows form one entry showing the most common genes and DNA. TCRdb's processing, not the authors' own work, is the source of the V and J calls. The sample table holds tens of thousands of distinct CDR3 sequences, of which roughly a tenth were seen once. The top ten hold roughly 6.2% of the sample.

The time point label, as the study defines it: pre-sensitization, week 0. Reading the label with the study, this specimen's treatment or condition is: therapeutic diphenylcyclopropenone sensitization with weekly scalp DPC. At every patch-test visit, the blood draw took place before the patch test was put on. To be eligible, patients had to be aged 18 to 70, diagnosed with alopecia and judged suitable for DPC therapy, while pregnant patients were excluded. Total RNA was extracted from unfractionated whole blood collected in Tempus Blood RNA tubes. Trimming accounts for 4 bases at V and 6 bases at J, while the number of junction bases matched to no gene is 14. Taken from the germline V gene, the CDR1 and CDR2 loops are MNHEY and SVGEGT. From its cysteine to its phenylalanine, the CDR3 spans 16 amino acids. Here the CDR3 DNA is all that survives: 48 bases in frame from base 1.

This clonotype was sampled from a man aged 30 to 45 with alopecia areata. Some clones in this sample may be carry-over from other donors' samples. The chain is assembled from TRBV6-2 or TRBV6-3 and TRBJ1-1, with TRBD1 matching 7 junction bases. The sequenced sample was whole blood, obtained in connection with sensitization to the hapten diphenylcyclopropenone (DPC). The CDR3 region has the sequence CASSFPLTGRTSEAFF. In nucleotide form, the sequence is TGTGCCAGCAGTTTTCCACTGACAGGGAGAACATCTGAAGCTTTCTTT.